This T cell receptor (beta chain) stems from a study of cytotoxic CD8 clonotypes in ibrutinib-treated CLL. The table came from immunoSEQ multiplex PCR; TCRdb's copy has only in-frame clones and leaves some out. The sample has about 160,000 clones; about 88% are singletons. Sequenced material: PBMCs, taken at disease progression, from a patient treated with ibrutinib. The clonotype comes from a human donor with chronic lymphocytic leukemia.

CDR3 sequence: CASSFLLAGDYEQYF. The DNA of the CDR3 is TGCGCCAGCAGCTTTCTTTTAGCGGGAGACTACGAGCAGTACTTC. The chain employs TRBV5-1 and TRBJ2-7; TRBD2 matches 9 bases. J was trimmed by 3 bases and V by 2 bases; bases with no gene match: 6. The CDR3 is 15 residues long. CDR1 and CDR2 (germline): SGHRS, YFSETQ. Full variable domain (outside the CDR3, taken from reference TRBV5-1 and TRBJ2-7): KAGVTQTPRYLIKTRGQQVTLSCSPISGHRSVSWYQQTPGQGLQFLFEYFSETQRNKGNFPGRFSGRQFSNSRSEMNVSTLELGDSALYLCASSFLLAGDYEQYFGPGTRLTVT.